Detailed here is one TCR beta chain. This CDR3 has 17 amino acids. Per germline, CDR1 LGHNA and CDR2 YNFKEQ. V was pared by 1 base and J by 2 bases, with 4 bases of the junction left unmatched. TCRdb independently ran MiXCR on the 5' RACE reads; one entry per CDR3 protein. The sample lists some 32,000 distinct CDR3 sequences, around 24% occurring once. The sample consisted of memory CD4+ T cells sorted from blood. Indicated subset: memory CD4+ T cells, CD4+CD45RO+CD25-. This TCR was sampled from a female donor with breast cancer. The chain recombines TRBV4-2 with TRBJ2-2; TRBD2 agrees at 10 bases. The CDR3 bases are TGTGCCAGCAGCCAAGGAGTAGCGGGAGGTAACACCGGGGAGCTGTTTTTT. This encodes CASSQGVAGGNTGELFF.